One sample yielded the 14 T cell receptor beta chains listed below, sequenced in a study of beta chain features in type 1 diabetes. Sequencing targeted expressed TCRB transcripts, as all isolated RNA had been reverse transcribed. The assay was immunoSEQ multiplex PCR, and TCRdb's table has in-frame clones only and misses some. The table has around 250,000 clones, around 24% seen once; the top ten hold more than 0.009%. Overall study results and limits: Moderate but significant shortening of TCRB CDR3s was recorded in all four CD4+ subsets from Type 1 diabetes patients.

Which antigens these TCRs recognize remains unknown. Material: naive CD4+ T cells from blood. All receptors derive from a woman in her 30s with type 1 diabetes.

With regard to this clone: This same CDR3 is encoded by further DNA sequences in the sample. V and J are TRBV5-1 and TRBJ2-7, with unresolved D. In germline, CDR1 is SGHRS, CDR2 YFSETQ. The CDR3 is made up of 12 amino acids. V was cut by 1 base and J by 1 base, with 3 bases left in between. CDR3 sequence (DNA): TGCGCCAGCAGCTTGTCGTCCTACGAGCAGTACTTC. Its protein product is CASSLSSYEQYF. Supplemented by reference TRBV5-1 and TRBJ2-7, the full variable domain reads KAGVTQTPRYLIKTRGQQVTLSCSPISGHRSVSWYQQTPGQGLQFLFEYFSETQRNKGNFPGRFSGRQFSNSRSEMNVSTLELGDSALYLCASSLSSYEQYFGPGTRLTVT.

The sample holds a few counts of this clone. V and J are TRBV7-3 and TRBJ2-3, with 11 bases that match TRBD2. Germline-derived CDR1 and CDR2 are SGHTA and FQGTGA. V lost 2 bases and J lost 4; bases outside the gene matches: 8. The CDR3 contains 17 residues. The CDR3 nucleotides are TGTGCCAGCAGCTTAGAAAGGGGGGGACTAGCGGCAGATACGCAGTATTTT. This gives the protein CASSLERGGLAADTQYF.

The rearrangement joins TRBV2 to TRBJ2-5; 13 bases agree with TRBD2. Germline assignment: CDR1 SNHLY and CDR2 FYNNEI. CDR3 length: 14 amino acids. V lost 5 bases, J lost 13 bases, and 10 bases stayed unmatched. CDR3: CASSLGLAGSSGYF. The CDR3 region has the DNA TGTGCCAGCAGTTTGGGACTAGCGGGGAGCTCGGGGTACTTC.

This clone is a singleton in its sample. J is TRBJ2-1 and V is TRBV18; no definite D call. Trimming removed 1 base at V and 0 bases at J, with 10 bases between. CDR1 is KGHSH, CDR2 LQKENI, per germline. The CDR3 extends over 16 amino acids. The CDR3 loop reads CASSPLSRSSYNEQFF. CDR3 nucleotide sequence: TGTGCCAGCTCACCACTAAGCCGGTCCTCCTACAATGAGCAGTTCTTC. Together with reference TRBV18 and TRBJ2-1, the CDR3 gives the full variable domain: NAGVMQNPRHLVRRRGQEARLRCSPMKGHSHVYWYRQLPEEGLKFMVYLQKENIIDESGMPKERFSAEFPKEGPSILRIQQVVRGDSAAYFCASSPLSRSSYNEQFFGPGTRLTVL.

This chain's CDR3 is CASSLTLTENTEAFF. CDR3 nucleotide sequence: TGTGCCAGCAGCTTAACGTTAACTGAGAACACTGAAGCTTTCTTT. V usage is TRBV7-3 and J usage is TRBJ1-1, with no clear D. Germline CDR1 reads SGHTA; CDR2 reads FQGTGA. Trimming removed 0 bases at V and 1 base at J, with 9 bases between. The CDR3 runs to 15 residues.

This chain's CDR3 is CASSGLIWTSGSGGRDEQFF. Written as DNA, the CDR3 is TGTGCCAGCAGTGGTCTTATCTGGACTAGCGGGAGTGGGGGGAGGGATGAGCAGTTCTTC. The chain employs TRBV2 and TRBJ2-1; 13 bases are a match to TRBD2. The CDR3 totals 20 residues. In germline, CDR1 is SNHLY, CDR2 FYNNEI. V lost 4 bases to trimming and J lost 8 bases; unmatched junction nucleotides: 20.

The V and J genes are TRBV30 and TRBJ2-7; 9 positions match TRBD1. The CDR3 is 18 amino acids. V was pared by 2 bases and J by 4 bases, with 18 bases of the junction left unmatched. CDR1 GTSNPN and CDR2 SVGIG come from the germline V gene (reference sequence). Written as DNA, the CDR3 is TGTGCCTGGAGTCAAACCCACAGGGGGCGCGGAGGAAGGTACGAGCAGTACTTC. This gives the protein CAWSQTHRGRGGRYEQYF.

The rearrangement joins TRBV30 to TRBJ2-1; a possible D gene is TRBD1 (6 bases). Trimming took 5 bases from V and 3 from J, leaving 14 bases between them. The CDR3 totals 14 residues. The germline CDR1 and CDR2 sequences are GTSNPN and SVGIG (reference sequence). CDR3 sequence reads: CAWHRDPLYNEQFF. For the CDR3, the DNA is TGTGCCTGGCACAGGGATCCCCTCTACAATGAGCAGTTCTTC.

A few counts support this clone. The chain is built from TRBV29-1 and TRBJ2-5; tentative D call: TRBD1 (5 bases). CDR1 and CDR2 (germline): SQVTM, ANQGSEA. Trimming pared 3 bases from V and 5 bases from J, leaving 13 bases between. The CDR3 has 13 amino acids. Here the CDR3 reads CSVEPLGRETQYF. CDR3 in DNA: TGCAGCGTTGAGCCGCTGGGGCGGGAGACCCAGTACTTC.

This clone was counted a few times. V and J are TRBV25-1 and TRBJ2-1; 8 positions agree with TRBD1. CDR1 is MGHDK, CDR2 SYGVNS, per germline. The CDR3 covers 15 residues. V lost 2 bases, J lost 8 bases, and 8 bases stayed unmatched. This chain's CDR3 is CASSEPGDRSDEQFF. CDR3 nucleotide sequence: TGTGCCAGCAGTGAACCAGGGGACAGGTCCGATGAGCAGTTCTTC.

The CDR3 region is CASSWGRLEGPLAKNIQYF. The CDR3 region has the DNA TGTGCCAGCAGTTGGGGGAGACTAGAAGGTCCTCTAGCCAAAAACATTCAGTACTTC. The V gene is TRBV5-4, the J gene TRBJ2-4; D might be TRBD2 (6 bases). The CDR3 is 19 amino acids. The V end was cut by 5 bases, the J end by 0 bases, with 24 bases between. Germline loops: CDR1 SGHNT, CDR2 YYREEE (reference sequence).

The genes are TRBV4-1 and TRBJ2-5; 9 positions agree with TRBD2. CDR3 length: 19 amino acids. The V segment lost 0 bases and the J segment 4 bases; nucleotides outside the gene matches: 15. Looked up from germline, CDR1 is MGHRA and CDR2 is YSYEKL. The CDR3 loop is CASSQDTGVAGEKGETQYF. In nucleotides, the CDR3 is TGCGCCAGCAGCCAAGATACTGGGGTAGCGGGAGAGAAGGGAGAGACCCAGTACTTC.

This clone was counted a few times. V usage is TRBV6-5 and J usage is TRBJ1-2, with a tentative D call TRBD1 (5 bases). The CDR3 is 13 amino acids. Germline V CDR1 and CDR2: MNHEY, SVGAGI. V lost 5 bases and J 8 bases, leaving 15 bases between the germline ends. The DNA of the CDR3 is TGTGCCAGCAGTCCCGGACATGTCGGCGGCTACACCTTC. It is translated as CASSPGHVGGYTF.

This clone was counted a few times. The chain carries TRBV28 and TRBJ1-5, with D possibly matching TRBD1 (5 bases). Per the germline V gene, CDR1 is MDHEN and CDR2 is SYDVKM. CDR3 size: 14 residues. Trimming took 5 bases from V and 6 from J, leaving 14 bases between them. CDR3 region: CASSDTGSSQPQHF. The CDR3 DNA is TGTGCCAGCAGTGACACAGGTTCAAGTCAGCCCCAGCATTTT.